The clone carrying this TCR beta chain was observed a handful of times. The CDR3 loop spans 13 amino acids. Germline assignment: CDR1 SQVTM and CDR2 ANQGSEA. V shed 5 bases, J shed 7 bases, and the junction held 5 bases outside the gene matches. The data are from a study of T cell responses to AZD1222 COVID-19 vaccine. Data came from immunoSEQ multiplex PCR; TCRdb stores just in-frame clones and leaves some out. The data contain roughly 200,000 clones, roughly 91% of them seen just once; the ten biggest clones take up 0.8% to 1.3%. Material: peripheral blood, obtained 28 days after the second dose of the MenACWY control vaccine. The TCR was taken from an adult who received the MenACWY meningococcal vaccine as a control. The rearrangement links TRBV29-1 to TRBJ2-2; TRBD1 agrees at 9 bases. The CDR3 spells CSVSQGAGGELFF. The CDR3 region has the DNA TGCAGCGTTTCACAGGGGGCGGGCGGGGAGCTGTTTTTT.